A single sample is the source of the 25 T cell receptor beta chains below, sequenced in a study of shared clonotypes between healthy human individuals. Sequencing was performed with immunoSEQ multiplex PCR; in TCRdb, only in-frame clones are kept and a portion is missing. The sample lists 2 million to 3 million clones; 93% were seen once. Sequences were obtained from naive CD4+ T cells from PBMCs. Indicated subset: CD45RA+ positively selected. These receptors originate from a man between 18 and 35 years old in good health. Some clones in this sample may be carry-over from other donors' samples.

V is TRBV5-8 and J is TRBJ1-5; a possible D gene is TRBD1 (5 bases). Per the germline V gene, CDR1 is SGHTS and CDR2 is YDEGEE. The CDR3 covers 16 residues. V was pared by 7 bases and J by 0 bases, with 17 bases between. The CDR3 region has the DNA TGTGCCAGCGAGATCTCCCAGGGTAATAGCAATCAGCCCCAGCATTTT. This translates into CASEISQGNSNQPQHF.

As regards this clone: Distinct nucleotide sequences in the sample also encode this CDR3. J is TRBJ2-1 and V is TRBV29-1; TRBD2 agrees at 9 bases. Germline CDR1 SQVTM, CDR2 ANQGSEA. The J segment lost 4 bases and the V segment lost 5 bases, leaving 3 bases of the junction unmatched. The CDR3 runs to 13 residues. The CDR3 DNA reads as TGCAGCGTTAGCGGGAGGTTATACAATGAGCAGTTCTTC. Its protein product is CSVSGRLYNEQFF.

V usage is TRBV9 and J usage is TRBJ1-3; D not certain. This CDR3 comprises 15 residues. Between the trimmed V and J ends, which lost 2 bases and 0 bases, there was a span of 9 bases. Germline lookup yields CDR1 SGDLS and CDR2 YYNGEE. CDR3 in DNA: TGTGCCAGCAGCGTTGGGCAGCTCTCTGGAAACACCATATATTTT. Amino acid sequence: CASSVGQLSGNTIYF.

This clone was recorded once. The chain is built from TRBV14 and TRBJ2-3; the match to TRBD1 covers 10 bases. The germline CDR1 and CDR2 sequences are SGHDN and FVKESK. The CDR3 consists of 17 residues. J gave up 5 bases and V 0 bases, and 8 bases lay outside the gene matches. CDR3 sequence (DNA): TGTGCCAGCAGCCAAGATCCAAGGGGACAGGGGAGAGATACGCAGTATTTT. As protein: CASSQDPRGQGRDTQYF. Variable domain in full (rest from reference TRBV14 and TRBJ2-3): EAGVTQFPSHSVIEKGQTVTLRCDPISGHDNLYWYRRVMGKEIKFLLHFVKESKQDESGMPNNRFLAERTGGTYSTLKVQPAELEDSGVYFCASSQDPRGQGRDTQYFGPGTRLTVL.

This chain uses TRBV11-2 with TRBJ2-7; perhaps TRBD1 as D (6 bases). The CDR3 spans 17 residues. Germline V gene data show CDR1 as SGHAT and CDR2 as FQNNGV. The ends were cut back, 3 bases at V and 2 bases at J, with 20 bases in the middle. In DNA form, the CDR3 reads TGTGCCAGCAGCTTTCTTTCATGGGGGCAGCCTCCCTACGAGCAGTACTTC. It codes for CASSFLSWGQPPYEQYF. Based on the CDR3 plus reference TRBV11-2 and TRBJ2-7, the full variable domain is EAGVAQSPRYKIIEKRQSVAFWCNPISGHATLYWYQQILGQGPKLLIQFQNNGVVDDSQLPKDRFSAERLKGVDSTLKIQPAKLEDSAVYLCASSFLSWGQPPYEQYFGPGTRLTVT.

V is TRBV7-9 and J is TRBJ2-2, with TRBD2 matching 11 bases. The CDR3 has 18 residues. The J segment lost 6 bases and the V segment lost 2 bases, leaving 11 bases of the junction unmatched. CDR1 SEHNR and CDR2 FQNEAQ come from the germline V gene (reference sequence). The CDR3, as DNA: TGTGCCAGCAGCTTAAACTTGGCTAGCGGGAGGTTCCCCGGGGAGCTGTTTTTT. Translated: CASSLNLASGRFPGELFF.

The V call is TRBV5-1, the J call TRBJ2-2, with D tentatively TRBD1 (6 bases). CDR1 is SGHRS, CDR2 YFSETQ, per germline. This CDR3 is 15 amino acids long. Trimming removed 2 bases at V and 5 bases at J, with 13 bases between. The CDR3 DNA follows: TGCGCCAGCAGCTTAGACAGGTCGAGGACCGGGGAGCTGTTTTTT. It codes for CASSLDRSRTGELFF.

J is TRBJ2-3 and V is TRBV5-6; 8 bases align to TRBD1. The CDR3 contains 15 residues. Trimming cost V 5 bases and J 0 bases; bases outside gene matches: 5. In germline, CDR1 is SGHDT, CDR2 YYEEEE. CDR3 protein: CASRETGVSTDTQYF. The CDR3 region has the DNA TGTGCCAGCAGGGAGACAGGGGTAAGCACAGATACGCAGTATTTT.

The V gene is TRBV5-1, the J gene TRBJ2-1, with a possible D match to TRBD2 (6 bases). Trimming pared 3 bases from V and 7 bases from J, leaving 20 bases between. The germline V gene has CDR1 SGHRS and CDR2 YFSETQ. The CDR3 is 16 residues long. In DNA form, the CDR3 reads TGCGCCAGCAGCTCTGTTTGGGGGGAGAGTGTAAATGAGCAGTTCTTC. Protein: CASSSVWGESVNEQFF.

This clone was recorded once. V gene TRBV19 combines with J gene TRBJ1-2, with TRBD1 as a possible D gene (5 bases). Germline CDR1 LNHDA, CDR2 SQIVND (reference sequence). The V gene lost 5 bases and the J gene lost 2 bases, with 15 bases spanning the gap. The CDR3 loop spans 15 amino acids. DNA of the CDR3: TGTGCCAGTAGTGGGAGGGGCGGACCCAACTATGGCTACACCTTC. Protein product: CASSGRGGPNYGYTF.

This chain connects TRBV4-1 to TRBJ1-3; a weak D match, TRBD1 (5 bases). The CDR3 spans 14 residues. Trimming shortened V by 4 bases and J by 2 bases, and 9 bases separated the two germline ends. CDR1 is MGHRA and CDR2 is YSYEKL in the germline V gene. This CDR3 is CASSPAGAGNTIYF. DNA for the CDR3: TGCGCCAGCAGCCCGGCGGGGGCTGGAAACACCATATATTTT.

V and J are TRBV29-1 and TRBJ2-1; 14 bases map to TRBD2. This CDR3 spans 15 amino acids. Trimming at V came to 7 bases and at J to 3 bases, leaving 5 bases not matched to a gene. The germline gives CDR1 SQVTM, CDR2 ANQGSEA. The CDR3 protein is CSGYGTSGSYNEQFF. DNA for the CDR3: TGCAGCGGTTACGGGACTAGCGGGAGCTACAATGAGCAGTTCTTC.

V gene TRBV10-3 combines with J gene TRBJ2-5, with TRBD2 identical over 7 bases. The germline gives CDR1 ENHRY, CDR2 SYGVKD. V gave up 3 bases and J gave up 11 bases; unmatched junction bases: 6. This CDR3 contains 12 residues. CDR3 DNA sequence: TGTGCCATCAGTGAACGCGGGGAGGGGCAGTACTTC. As protein: CAISERGEGQYF.

The chain carries TRBV7-2 and TRBJ2-1, with TRBD2 identical over 13 bases. The CDR3 covers 17 residues. Germline V gene data show CDR1 as SGHTA and CDR2 as FQGNSA. The junction had 10 bases not matched to a gene; V was cut back by 5 bases and J by 6 bases. The CDR3 DNA sequence: TGTGCCAGCAGCCGCAACAGACTAGCGGGAGGTCCCAATGAGCAGTTCTTC. Translating gives CASSRNRLAGGPNEQFF.

The chain is built from TRBV5-8 and TRBJ1-5, with D uncertain. This CDR3 region has 15 residues. Germline CDR1 SGHTS, CDR2 YDEGEE. Trimming removed 0 bases at V and 0 bases at J, with 7 bases between. CDR3 sequence (DNA): TGTGCCAGCAGCTTGGCTGGATATAGCAATCAGCCCCAGCATTTT. This translates into CASSLAGYSNQPQHF.

The V call is TRBV27, the J call TRBJ1-1, with D uncertain. The CDR3 spans 13 residues. The ends were cut back, 3 bases at V and 6 bases at J, with 11 bases in the middle. Germline V gives CDR1 MNHEY, CDR2 SMNVEV (reference sequence). The CDR3 sequence is CASSFIERAEAFF. As DNA, the CDR3 is TGTGCCAGCAGTTTTATCGAGCGCGCTGAAGCTTTCTTT.

This rearrangement joins TRBV7-6 to TRBJ1-1; D gene ambiguous. CDR3 size: 13 residues. V was trimmed by 1 base and J by 3 bases, leaving 6 bases between them. Per the germline V gene, CDR1 is SGHVS and CDR2 is FNYEAQ. The CDR3: CASSLEPYTEAFF. CDR3 bases: TGTGCCAGCAGCTTAGAACCTTACACTGAAGCTTTCTTT.

The V call is TRBV6-6, the J call TRBJ2-4, with D unresolved. This CDR3 region has 13 residues. Germline V gives CDR1 MNHNY, CDR2 SVGAGI (reference sequence). Trimming took 5 bases from V and 3 from J, leaving 8 bases between them. The CDR3 sequence is CASSRMDKNIQYF. The CDR3 DNA follows: TGTGCCAGCAGTAGGATGGACAAAAACATTCAGTACTTC.

The rearrangement joins TRBV18 to TRBJ2-7, with D uncertain. V was shortened by 2 bases and J by 7 bases, with 12 bases between the two germline ends. CDR3 length equals 13 residues. Per germline, CDR1 KGHSH and CDR2 LQKENI. The CDR3 DNA is TGTGCCAGCTCACCAGCGGCGCTGGGGGAGCAGTACTTC. This sequence encodes CASSPAALGEQYF. Full variable domain (missing parts from reference TRBV18 and TRBJ2-7): NAGVMQNPRHLVRRRGQEARLRCSPMKGHSHVYWYRQLPEEGLKFMVYLQKENIIDESGMPKERFSAEFPKEGPSILRIQQVVRGDSAAYFCASSPAALGEQYFGPGTRLTVT.

Here the CDR3 DNA reads TGTGCCAGCAGCCAGGCGGCAGCGGGGGACCCTGAAGCTTTCTTT. Protein sequence: CASSQAAAGDPEAFF. The chain couples TRBV4-2 to TRBJ1-1; D possibly corresponds to TRBD1 (5 bases). CDR3 size: 15 residues. CDR1 LGHNA and CDR2 YNFKEQ come from the germline V gene. V was shortened by 3 bases and J by 6 bases, with 17 bases between the two germline ends.

V usage is TRBV7-3 and J usage is TRBJ2-3, with D maybe TRBD2 (6 bases). There are 14 residues in the CDR3. V was shortened by 5 bases and J by 8 bases, with 17 bases between the two germline ends. Germline V CDR1 and CDR2: SGHTA, FQGTGA. The DNA of the CDR3 is TGTGCCAGCAGCCCCGGGACTTCTTTAGCTACGCAGTATTTT. Its protein product is CASSPGTSLATQYF.

The rearrangement joins TRBV11-2 to TRBJ1-2, with 8 nucleotides matching TRBD1. The CDR3 totals 13 residues. The V segment lost 11 bases and the J segment 4 bases; nucleotides outside the gene matches: 9. The V gene's germline CDR1 is SGHAT and CDR2 FQNNGV. This CDR3 reads CAFHGQGGYGYTF. DNA for the CDR3: TGTGCCTTCCATGGACAGGGAGGCTATGGCTACACCTTC.

The chain combines TRBV27 with TRBJ2-3; the match to TRBD2 covers 9 bases. Per the germline V gene, CDR1 is MNHEY and CDR2 is SMNVEV (reference sequence). The CDR3 is 14 amino acids. J was trimmed by 5 bases and V by 5 bases; bases with no gene match: 5. The CDR3, as DNA: TGTGCCAGCAGTCCGTGGACTAGCGAAGATACGCAGTATTTT. Translating it yields CASSPWTSEDTQYF.

This clone is a singleton in its sample. For the CDR3, the DNA is TGCGCCAGCAGCCTCTATACTAGCGGGAACACCGGGGAGCTGTTTTTT. Its translation: CASSLYTSGNTGELFF. The chain has TRBV4-1 and TRBJ2-2, with 8 bases that match TRBD2. Germline values: CDR1 MGHRA, CDR2 YSYEKL. After removal of 4 bases from V and 1 base from J, the junction contained 5 bases not matched to a gene. The CDR3 runs to 16 residues.

The V call is TRBV27, the J call TRBJ2-2; 9 positions match TRBD1. The CDR3 contains 17 residues. Germline V gene sequence: CDR1 MNHEY, CDR2 SMNVEV (reference sequence). With 8 bases clipped from V and 6 bases from J, the junction kept 16 bases outside the gene matches. The CDR3 region is CASCRRIPGQGSGELFF. DNA of the CDR3: TGTGCCAGCTGTCGCCGTATACCGGGACAGGGTTCCGGGGAGCTGTTTTTT.